This T cell receptor beta chain was captured by sequencing in a study of cytomegalovirus exposure and HLA in healthy donors. Regarding the study as a whole: In vitro assays verified that a few CMV-associated chains recognized CMV antigens specifically. It was found in a later analysis that first-cohort TCR clusters tended to co-occur in the 120 validation repertoires.

While the first cohort had fewer than 850 subjects, the donors belonged to the separate validation cohort of fewer than 150 subjects. This clone has only one observation. Its antigen remains unidentified. Germline V CDR1 and CDR2: SGHRS, YFSETQ. The CDR3 runs 16 residues. V was clipped by 0 bases and J by 2 bases, with 14 bases between them. This table comes from immunoSEQ multiplex PCR, and its TCRdb copy is limited to in-frame clones, with some not included. The data hold about 120,000 clones, with around 85% observed a single time. The receptor's source is a woman aged 25 to 45 in good health and CMV-seronegative. The V call is TRBV5-1, the J call TRBJ1-1, with D perhaps TRBD1 (6 bases). The sequencing sample was made of PBMCs. CDR3 sequence reads: CASSLARGRGNTEAFF. CDR3 DNA sequence: TGCGCCAGCAGCTTGGCCCGAGGCAGGGGAAACACTGAAGCTTTCTTT.